This T cell receptor beta chain was profiled in a study of early stage breast cancer tumors. V was shortened by 1 base and J by 10 bases, with 13 bases between the two germline ends. Germline loops: CDR1 SGHAT, CDR2 FQNNGV. The CDR3 spans 13 residues. Produced via immunoSEQ multiplex PCR; TCRdb's table is partial and in-frame only. Of around 48,000 clones listed, 85% to 95% are singletons. The chain carries TRBV11-2 and TRBJ1-2; D is perhaps TRBD1 (6 bases). This TCR was sampled from an older person with breast cancer. What was sequenced was blood. The CDR3 loop reads CASSLAQGRVYTF. The CDR3 region has the DNA TGTGCCAGCAGCTTAGCACAGGGAAGGGTCTACACCTTC.